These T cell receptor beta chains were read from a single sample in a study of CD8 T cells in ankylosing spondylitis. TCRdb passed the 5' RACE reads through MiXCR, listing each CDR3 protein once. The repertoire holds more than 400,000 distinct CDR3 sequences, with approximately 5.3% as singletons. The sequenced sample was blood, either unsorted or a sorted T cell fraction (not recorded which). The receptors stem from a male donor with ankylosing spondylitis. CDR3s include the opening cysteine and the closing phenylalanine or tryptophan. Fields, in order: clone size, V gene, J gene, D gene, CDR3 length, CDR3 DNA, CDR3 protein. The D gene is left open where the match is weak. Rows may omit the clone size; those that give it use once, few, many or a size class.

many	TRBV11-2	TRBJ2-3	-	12	TGTGCCAGCAGCCCTCCAGTACATACGCAGTATTTT	CASSPPVHTQYF
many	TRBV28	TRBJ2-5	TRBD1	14	TGTGCCAGCAGTTTAGGGACAGGGCAAGAGACCCAGTACTTC	CASSLGTGQETQYF
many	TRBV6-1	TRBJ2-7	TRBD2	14	TGTGCCAGCAGCGGACCGGGACTAGCCTACGAGCAGTACTTC	CASSGPGLAYEQYF
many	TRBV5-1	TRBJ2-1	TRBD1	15	TGCGCCAGCACCCCGACAGGGGAATGGTCTGATGAGCAGTTCTTC	CASTPTGEWSDEQFF
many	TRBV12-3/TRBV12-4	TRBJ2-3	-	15	TGTGCCAGCAGTTTATCGTTAGTCAGCACAGATACGCAGTATTTT	CASSLSLVSTDTQYF
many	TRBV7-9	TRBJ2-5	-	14	TGTGCCAGCAGCTTATTGGGCAGGGAAGAGACCCAGTACTTC	CASSLLGREETQYF
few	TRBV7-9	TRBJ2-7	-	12	TGTGCCAGCGGTATAGTGTCCTACGAGCAGTACTTC	CASGIVSYEQYF
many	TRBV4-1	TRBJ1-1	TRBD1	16	TGCGCCAGCAGCTACCGACAGGGAGGCCCGAACACTGAAGCTTTCTTT	CASSYRQGGPNTEAFF
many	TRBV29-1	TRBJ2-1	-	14	TGCAGCGTTGTCCCTACAGAGCACCCCAATGAGCAGTTCTTC	CSVVPTEHPNEQFF
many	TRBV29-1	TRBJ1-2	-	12	TGCAGCGCCACCCAGACAGACTATGGCTACACCTTC	CSATQTDYGYTF
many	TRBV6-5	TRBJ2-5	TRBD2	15	TGTGCCAGCAGTTACGGCGGGGGGGCATTAGAGACCCAGTACTTC	CASSYGGGALETQYF
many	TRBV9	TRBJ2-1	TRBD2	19	TGTGCCAGCAGCGTAGTCGGGACTAGCGGGTTCCCCTCCTACAATGAGCAGTTCTTC	CASSVVGTSGFPSYNEQFF
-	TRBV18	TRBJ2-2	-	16	TGTGCCAGCTCACCACCGCTAAGCCGGGACACCGGGGAGCTGTTTTTT	CASSPPLSRDTGELFF
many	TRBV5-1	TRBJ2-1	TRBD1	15	TGCGCCAGCAGCCGGACAGGGGACGCCTACAATGAGCAGTTCTTC	CASSRTGDAYNEQFF
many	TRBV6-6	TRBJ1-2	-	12	TGTGCCGGACGATCCGGGGAAGGCGGCTACACCTTC	CAGRSGEGGYTF
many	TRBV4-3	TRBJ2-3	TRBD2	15	TGCGCCAGCAGCCAAATAGCGGGAGCATCAGATACGCAGTATTTT	CASSQIAGASDTQYF
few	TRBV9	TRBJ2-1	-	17	TGTGCCAGCAGCGCCCCCCAAGGGGCTCCCAGCGGACCTGAGCAGTTCTTC	CASSAPQGAPSGPEQFF
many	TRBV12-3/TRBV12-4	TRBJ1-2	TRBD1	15	TGTGCCAGCAGTGATACAGGGGGCCCGGGCTATGGCTACACCTTC	CASSDTGGPGYGYTF
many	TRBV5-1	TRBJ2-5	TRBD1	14	TGCGCCAGCAGCCCCGGACAGGGCGGGGAGACCCAGTACTTC	CASSPGQGGETQYF
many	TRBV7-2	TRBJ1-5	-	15	TGTGCCAGCAGCTTAGTACAAAATAGCAATCAGCCCCAGCATTTT	CASSLVQNSNQPQHF
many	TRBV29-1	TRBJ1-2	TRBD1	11	TGCAGCGTCCTGGGACAGTATGGCTACACCTTC	CSVLGQYGYTF
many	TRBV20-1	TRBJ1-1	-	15	TGCAGTGCCCCTCCCGACAGGAGAAAAGACACTGAAGCTTTCTTT	CSAPPDRRKDTEAFF
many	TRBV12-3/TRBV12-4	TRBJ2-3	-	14	TGTGCCAGCAATCGGGCGGATTTCACAGATACGCAGTATTTT	CASNRADFTDTQYF
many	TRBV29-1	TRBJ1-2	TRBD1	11	TGCAGCGTCAGGGGGTTGGATGGCTACACCTTC	CSVRGLDGYTF
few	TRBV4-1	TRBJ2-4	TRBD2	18	TGCGCCAGCAGCCCTCGACTAGCGGGAGCCTCGGGCAAAAACATTCAGTACTTC	CASSPRLAGASGKNIQYF
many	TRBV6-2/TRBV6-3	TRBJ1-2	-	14	TGTGCCAGCAGTTACGGACGACAGGTAGTGGGCTACACCTTC	CASSYGRQVVGYTF
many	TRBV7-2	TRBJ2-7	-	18	TGTGCCAGCAGCTTAGCCCCCGGGGGCGGCTCTAGCTCCTACGAGCAGTACTTC	CASSLAPGGGSSSYEQYF
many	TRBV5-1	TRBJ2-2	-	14	TGCGCCACGAGACGGAAGGGCATCACCGGGGAGCTGTTTTTT	CATRRKGITGELFF
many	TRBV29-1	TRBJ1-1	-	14	TGCAGCGTTGAAGGGTGGGGGGAGAACACTGAAGCTTTCTTT	CSVEGWGENTEAFF
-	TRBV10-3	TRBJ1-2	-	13	TGTGCCATCAGTGATAACAGGGCGACTGGCTACACCTTC	CAISDNRATGYTF
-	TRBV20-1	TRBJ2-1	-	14	TGCAGTGCTAGGAGTAGGGGTAGCTACAATGAGCAGTTCTTC	CSARSRGSYNEQFF
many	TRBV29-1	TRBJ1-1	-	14	TGCAGCGTTGCACGTGGGGCGCGATCGACTGAAGCTTTCTTT	CSVARGARSTEAFF
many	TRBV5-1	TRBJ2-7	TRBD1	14	TGCGCCAGCAGCTGGGACAGCGGATCCTACGAGCAGTACTTC	CASSWDSGSYEQYF
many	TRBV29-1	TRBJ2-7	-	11	TGCAGCGTTGGTTCTTCCTACGAGCAGTACTTC	CSVGSSYEQYF
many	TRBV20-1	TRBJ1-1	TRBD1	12	TGCAGTGCTGGGGACAGTTACACTGAAGCTTTCTTT	CSAGDSYTEAFF
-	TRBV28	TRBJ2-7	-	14	TGTGCCAGCAGTTCCTATGTAGGTTCGGACGAGCAGTACTTC	CASSSYVGSDEQYF
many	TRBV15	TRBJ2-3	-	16	TGTGCCACCAGCACCTCCTGGGGGGCTTGGGCAGATACGCAGTATTTT	CATSTSWGAWADTQYF
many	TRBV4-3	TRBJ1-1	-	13	TGCGCCAGCAGCCAAGCCGGACAGTCTCAAGCTTTCTTT	CASSQAGQSQAFF
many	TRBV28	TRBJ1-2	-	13	TGTGCCAGTGGAGCAAATTTTGTCTATGGCTACACCTTC	CASGANFVYGYTF
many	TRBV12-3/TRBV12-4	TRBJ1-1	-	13	TGTGCCAGCAGTTTCGATGTGAAGACTGAAGCTTTCTTT	CASSFDVKTEAFF
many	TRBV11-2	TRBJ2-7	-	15	TGTGCCAGCAGCTTAGATCAGGGTTTGGGCTACGAGCAGTACTTC	CASSLDQGLGYEQYF
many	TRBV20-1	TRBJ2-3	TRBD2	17	TGCAGTGCTATGTTCCCAGCGGGAAGTAGACAAGCAGATACGCAGTATTTT	CSAMFPAGSRQADTQYF
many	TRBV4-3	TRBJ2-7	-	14	TGCGCCAGCAGCCAAGGTGCTCAGGGCTACGAGCAGTACTTC	CASSQGAQGYEQYF
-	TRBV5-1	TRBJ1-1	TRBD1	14	TGCGCCAGCAGCAGGGACAGTGGGAACACTGAAGCTTTCTTT	CASSRDSGNTEAFF
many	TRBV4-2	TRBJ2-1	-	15	TGTGCCAGCAGCCCCAAACGGGGATCCTACAATGAGCAGTTCTTC	CASSPKRGSYNEQFF
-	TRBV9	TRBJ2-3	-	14	TGTGCCAGCAGCGCCACCGGCCGCACAGATACGCAGTATTTT	CASSATGRTDTQYF
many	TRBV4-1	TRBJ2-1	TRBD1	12	TGCGCCAGCAGCCAGGGTGGGACAGGGGTTTTCTTC	CASSQGGTGVFF
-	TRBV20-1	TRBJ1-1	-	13	TGCAGTGCCGAAGAGGGATTGAACACTGAAGCTTTCTTT	CSAEEGLNTEAFF
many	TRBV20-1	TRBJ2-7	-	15	TGCAGTGCTAGAGATCCCGGCAGGGGACGCGACGAGCAGTACTTC	CSARDPGRGRDEQYF
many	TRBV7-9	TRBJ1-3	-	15	TGTGCCAGCAGCTTAGCGGCGCCATCGCGGGACACCATATATTTT	CASSLAAPSRDTIYF
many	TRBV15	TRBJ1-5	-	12	TGTGCCACCAGCAGGACCAATCAGCCCCAGCATTTT	CATSRTNQPQHF
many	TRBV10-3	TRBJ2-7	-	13	TGTGCCATCAGTGAGTCAGGTAGCGGCGAGCAGTACTTC	CAISESGSGEQYF
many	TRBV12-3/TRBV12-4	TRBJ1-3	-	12	TGTGCCAGCAGCTTATCTGGAAACACCATATATTTT	CASSLSGNTIYF
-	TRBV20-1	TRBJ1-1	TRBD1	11	TGCAGTGAACACAGGGGGACTGAAGCTTTCTTT	CSEHRGTEAFF
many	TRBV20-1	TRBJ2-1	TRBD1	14	TGCAGTGCTAGTGGGACAGGAAGGTACAATGAGCAGTTCTTC	CSASGTGRYNEQFF
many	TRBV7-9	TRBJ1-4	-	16	TGTGCCAGTGAAGCGCTAGGGATCTCAACTAATGAAAAACTGTTTTTT	CASEALGISTNEKLFF
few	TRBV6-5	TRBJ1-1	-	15	TGTGCCAGCAGTTACGCCCCCCCAGAGGACACTGAAGCTTTCTTT	CASSYAPPEDTEAFF
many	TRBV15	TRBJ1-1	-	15	TGTGCCACCAGCAGAGGAACAGGGATGAACACTGAAGCTTTCTTT	CATSRGTGMNTEAFF